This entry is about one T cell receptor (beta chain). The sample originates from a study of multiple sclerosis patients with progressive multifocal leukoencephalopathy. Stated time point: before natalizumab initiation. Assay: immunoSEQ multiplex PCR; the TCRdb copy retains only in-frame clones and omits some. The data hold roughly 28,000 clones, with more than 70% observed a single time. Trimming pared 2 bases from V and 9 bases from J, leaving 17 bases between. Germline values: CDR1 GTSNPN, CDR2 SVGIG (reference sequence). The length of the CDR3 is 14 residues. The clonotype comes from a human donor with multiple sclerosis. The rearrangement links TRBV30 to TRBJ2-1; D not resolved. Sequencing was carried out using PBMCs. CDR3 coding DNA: TGTGCCTGGAGTCTGGCGTCGTCCGTCGGTGAGCAGTTCTTC. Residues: CAWSLASSVGEQFF.